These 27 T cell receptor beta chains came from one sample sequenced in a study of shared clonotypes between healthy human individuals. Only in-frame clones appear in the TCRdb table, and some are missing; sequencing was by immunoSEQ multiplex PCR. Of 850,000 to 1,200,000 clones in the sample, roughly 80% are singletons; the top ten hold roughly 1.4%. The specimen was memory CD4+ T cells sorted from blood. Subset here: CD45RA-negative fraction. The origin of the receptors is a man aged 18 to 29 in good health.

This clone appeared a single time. The CDR3: CASSLGTVTNYGYTF. In nucleotides, the CDR3 is TGCGCCAGCAGCCTCGGGACAGTTACTAACTATGGCTACACCTTC. The rearrangement links TRBV5-1 to TRBJ1-2; 7 nucleotides agree with TRBD1. CDR3 length: 15 amino acids. Germline CDR1 and CDR2: SGHRS and YFSETQ. With 4 bases clipped from V and 0 bases from J, the junction kept 6 bases outside the gene matches.

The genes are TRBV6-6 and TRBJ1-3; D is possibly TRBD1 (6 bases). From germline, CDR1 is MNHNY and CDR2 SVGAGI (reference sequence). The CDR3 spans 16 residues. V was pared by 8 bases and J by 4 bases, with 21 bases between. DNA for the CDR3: TGTGCCAGCTCATCCCTGGCAGGGGCGCAAGGAAACACCATATATTTT. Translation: CASSSLAGAQGNTIYF.

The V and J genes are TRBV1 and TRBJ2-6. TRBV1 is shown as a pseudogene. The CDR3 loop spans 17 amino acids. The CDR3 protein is CTSSQGKGPGGANVLTF. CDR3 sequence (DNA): TGCACCAGCAGCCAAGGGAAGGGACCCGGAGGGGCCAACGTCCTGACTTTC.

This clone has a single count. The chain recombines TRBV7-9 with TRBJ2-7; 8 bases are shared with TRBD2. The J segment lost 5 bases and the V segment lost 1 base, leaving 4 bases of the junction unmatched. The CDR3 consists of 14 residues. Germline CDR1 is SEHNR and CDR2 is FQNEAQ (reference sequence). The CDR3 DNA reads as TGTGCCAGCAGCTTAGGGACTAGCCCCAACGAGCAGTACTTC. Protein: CASSLGTSPNEQYF.

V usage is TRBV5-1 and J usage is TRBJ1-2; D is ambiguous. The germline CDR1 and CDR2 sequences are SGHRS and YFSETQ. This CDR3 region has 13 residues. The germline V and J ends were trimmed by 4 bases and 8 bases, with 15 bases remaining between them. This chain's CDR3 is CASSPPEGGGYTF. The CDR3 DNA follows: TGCGCCAGCAGCCCCCCGGAAGGAGGCGGCTACACCTTC.

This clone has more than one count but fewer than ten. For the CDR3, the DNA is TGTGCCATCAGCGGGGGAATGATGGATGGCTACACCTTC. Translated, it gives CAISGGMMDGYTF. V is TRBV10-3 and J is TRBJ1-2; a possible D gene is TRBD1 (5 bases). Trimming shortened V by 6 bases and J by 6 bases, and 14 bases separated the two germline ends. Germline V lookup: CDR1 ENHRY, CDR2 SYGVKD. CDR3 length equals 13 residues.

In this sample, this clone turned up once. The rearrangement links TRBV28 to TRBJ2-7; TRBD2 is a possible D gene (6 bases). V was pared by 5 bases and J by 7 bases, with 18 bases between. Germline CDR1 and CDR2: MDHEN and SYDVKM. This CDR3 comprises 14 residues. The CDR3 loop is CASSLSGVGSEQYF. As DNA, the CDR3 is TGTGCCAGCAGTCTCTCGGGGGTAGGGAGTGAGCAGTACTTC.

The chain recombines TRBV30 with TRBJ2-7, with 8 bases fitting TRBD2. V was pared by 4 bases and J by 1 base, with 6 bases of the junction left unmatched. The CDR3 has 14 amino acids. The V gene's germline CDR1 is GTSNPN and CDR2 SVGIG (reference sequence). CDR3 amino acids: CAWTAGGGSYEQYF. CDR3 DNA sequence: TGTGCCTGGACGGCGGGGGGCGGTTCCTACGAGCAGTACTTC.

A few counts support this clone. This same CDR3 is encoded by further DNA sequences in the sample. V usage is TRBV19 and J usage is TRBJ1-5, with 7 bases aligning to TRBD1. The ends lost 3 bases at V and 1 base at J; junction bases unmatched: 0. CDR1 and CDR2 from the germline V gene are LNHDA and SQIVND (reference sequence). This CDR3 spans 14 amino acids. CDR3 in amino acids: CASSMTGSNQPQHF. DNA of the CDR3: TGTGCCAGTAGTATGACAGGGAGCAATCAGCCCCAGCATTTT.

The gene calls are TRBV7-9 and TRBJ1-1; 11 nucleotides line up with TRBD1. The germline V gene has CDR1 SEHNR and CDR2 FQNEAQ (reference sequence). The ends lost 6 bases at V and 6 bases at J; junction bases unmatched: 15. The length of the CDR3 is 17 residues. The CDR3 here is CASRSPGTGGVVAEAFF. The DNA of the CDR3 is TGTGCCAGCAGATCCCCCGGGACAGGGGGGGTGGTTGCTGAAGCTTTCTTT.

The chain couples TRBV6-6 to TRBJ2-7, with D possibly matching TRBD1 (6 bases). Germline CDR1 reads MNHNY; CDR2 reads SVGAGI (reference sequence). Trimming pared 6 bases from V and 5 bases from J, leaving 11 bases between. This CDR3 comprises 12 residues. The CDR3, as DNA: TGTGCCAGCAGCCCCGCAGGGGACGAGCAGTACTTC. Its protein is CASSPAGDEQYF.

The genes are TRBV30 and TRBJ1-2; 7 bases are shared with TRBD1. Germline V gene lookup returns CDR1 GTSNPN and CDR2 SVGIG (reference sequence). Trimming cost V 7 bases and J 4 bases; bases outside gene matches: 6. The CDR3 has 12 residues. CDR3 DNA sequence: TGTGCCTTTACGACAGGGACCTATGGCTACACCTTC. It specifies CAFTTGTYGYTF.

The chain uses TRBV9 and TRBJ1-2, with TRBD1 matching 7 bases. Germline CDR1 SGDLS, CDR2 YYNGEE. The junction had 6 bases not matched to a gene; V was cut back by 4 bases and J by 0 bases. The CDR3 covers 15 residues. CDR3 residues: CASSPGTVANYGYTF. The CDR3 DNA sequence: TGTGCCAGCAGCCCCGGGACAGTAGCTAACTATGGCTACACCTTC. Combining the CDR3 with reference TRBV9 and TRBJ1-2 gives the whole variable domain DSGVTQTPKHLITATGQRVTLRCSPRSGDLSVYWYQQSLDQGLQFLIQYYNGEERAKGNILERFSAQQFPDLHSELNLSSLELGDSALYFCASSPGTVANYGYTFGSGTRLTVV.

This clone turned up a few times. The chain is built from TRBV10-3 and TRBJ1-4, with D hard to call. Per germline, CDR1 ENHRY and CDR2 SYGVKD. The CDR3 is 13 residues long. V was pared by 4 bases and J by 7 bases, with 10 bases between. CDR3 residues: CAISAGVGEKLFF. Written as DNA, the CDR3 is TGTGCCATCAGTGCAGGAGTCGGTGAAAAACTGTTTTTT.

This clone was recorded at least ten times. The CDR3 region is CASSAAGSWETQYF. CDR3 nucleotide sequence: TGTGCCAGTAGTGCCGCAGGGAGCTGGGAGACCCAGTACTTC. The J gene is TRBJ2-5, the V gene TRBV19; D may match TRBD1 or TRBD2 (5 bases each). Trimming took 5 bases from V and 5 from J, leaving 15 bases between them. The CDR3 is 14 amino acids. The germline CDR1 and CDR2 sequences are LNHDA and SQIVND (reference sequence).

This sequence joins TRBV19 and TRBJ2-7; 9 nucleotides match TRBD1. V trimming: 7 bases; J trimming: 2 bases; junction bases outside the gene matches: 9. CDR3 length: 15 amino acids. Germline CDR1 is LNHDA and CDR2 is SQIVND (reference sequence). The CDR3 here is CASKLQTGGPYEQYF. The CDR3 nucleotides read TGTGCCAGTAAGCTACAGACAGGGGGACCCTACGAGCAGTACTTC.

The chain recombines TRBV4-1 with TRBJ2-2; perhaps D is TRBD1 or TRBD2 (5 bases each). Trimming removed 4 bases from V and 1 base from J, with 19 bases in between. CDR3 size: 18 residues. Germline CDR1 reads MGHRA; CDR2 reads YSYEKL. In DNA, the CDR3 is TGCGCCAGCAGCCCAGGTAGCACCGGGACGGTGAACACCGGGGAGCTGTTTTTT. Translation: CASSPGSTGTVNTGELFF.

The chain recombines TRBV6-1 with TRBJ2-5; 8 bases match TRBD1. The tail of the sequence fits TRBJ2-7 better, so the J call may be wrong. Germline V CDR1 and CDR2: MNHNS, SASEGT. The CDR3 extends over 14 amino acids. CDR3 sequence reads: CASSDQGATYEQYF. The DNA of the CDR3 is TGTGCCAGCAGTGATCAGGGGGCGACCTACGAGCAGTACTTC.

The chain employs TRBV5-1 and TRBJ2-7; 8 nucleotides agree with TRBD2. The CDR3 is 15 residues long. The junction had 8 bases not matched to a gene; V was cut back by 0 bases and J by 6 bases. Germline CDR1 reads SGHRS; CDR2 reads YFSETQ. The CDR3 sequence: CASSLDTGGPREQYF. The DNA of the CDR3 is TGCGCCAGCAGCTTGGATACGGGAGGGCCGCGCGAGCAGTACTTC.

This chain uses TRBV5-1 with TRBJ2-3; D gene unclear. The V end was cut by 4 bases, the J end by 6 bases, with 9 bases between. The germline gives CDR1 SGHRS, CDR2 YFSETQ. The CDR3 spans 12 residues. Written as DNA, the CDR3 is TGCGCCAGCAGCCTCTACTTGGATACGCAGTATTTT. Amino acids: CASSLYLDTQYF.

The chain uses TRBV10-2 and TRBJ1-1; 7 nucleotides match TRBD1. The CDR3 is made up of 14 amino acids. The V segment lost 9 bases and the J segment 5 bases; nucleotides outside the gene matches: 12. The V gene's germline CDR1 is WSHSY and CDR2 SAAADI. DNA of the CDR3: TGCGCCAGTACCCAACAGGGGTCCGTAACTGAAGCTTTCTTT. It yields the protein CASTQQGSVTEAFF.

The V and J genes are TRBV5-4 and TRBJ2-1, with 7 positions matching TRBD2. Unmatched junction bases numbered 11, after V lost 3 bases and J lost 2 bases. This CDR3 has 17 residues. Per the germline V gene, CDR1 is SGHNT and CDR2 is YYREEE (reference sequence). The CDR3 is CASSSRLANITYNEQFF. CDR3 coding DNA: TGTGCCAGCAGCTCCCGACTAGCCAATATTACCTACAATGAGCAGTTCTTC.

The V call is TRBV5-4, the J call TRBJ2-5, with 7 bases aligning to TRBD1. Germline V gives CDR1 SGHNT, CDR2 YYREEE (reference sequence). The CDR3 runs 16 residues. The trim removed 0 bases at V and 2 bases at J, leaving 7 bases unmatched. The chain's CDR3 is CASSLDGTVIQETQYF. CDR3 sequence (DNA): TGTGCCAGCAGCTTGGACGGGACAGTAATACAAGAGACCCAGTACTTC.

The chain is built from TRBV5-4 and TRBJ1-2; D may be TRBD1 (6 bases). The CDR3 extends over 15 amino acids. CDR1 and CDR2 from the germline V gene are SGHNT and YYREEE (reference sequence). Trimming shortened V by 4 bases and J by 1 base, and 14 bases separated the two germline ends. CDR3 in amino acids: CASSQNRDNNYGYTF. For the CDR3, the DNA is TGTGCCAGCAGCCAGAACAGGGACAATAACTATGGCTACACCTTC.

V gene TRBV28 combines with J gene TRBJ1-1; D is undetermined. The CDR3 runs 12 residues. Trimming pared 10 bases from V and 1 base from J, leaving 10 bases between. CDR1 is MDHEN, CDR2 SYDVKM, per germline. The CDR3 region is CATVIWNTEAFF. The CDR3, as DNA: TGTGCCACGGTAATATGGAACACTGAAGCTTTCTTT.

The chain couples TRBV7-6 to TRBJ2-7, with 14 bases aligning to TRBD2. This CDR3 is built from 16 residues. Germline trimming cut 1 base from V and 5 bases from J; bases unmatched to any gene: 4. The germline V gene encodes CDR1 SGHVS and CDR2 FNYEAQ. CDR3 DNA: TGTGCCAGCAGCTTAGGACTAGCGGGAGGGCCGGACGAGCAGTACTTC. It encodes CASSLGLAGGPDEQYF.

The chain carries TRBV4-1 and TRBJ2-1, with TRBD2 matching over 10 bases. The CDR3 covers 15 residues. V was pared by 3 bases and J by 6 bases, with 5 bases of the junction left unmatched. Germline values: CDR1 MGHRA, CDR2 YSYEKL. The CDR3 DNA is TGCGCCAGCAGCCATCCGGGACTAGCGATCAATGAGCAGTTCTTC. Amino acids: CASSHPGLAINEQFF.